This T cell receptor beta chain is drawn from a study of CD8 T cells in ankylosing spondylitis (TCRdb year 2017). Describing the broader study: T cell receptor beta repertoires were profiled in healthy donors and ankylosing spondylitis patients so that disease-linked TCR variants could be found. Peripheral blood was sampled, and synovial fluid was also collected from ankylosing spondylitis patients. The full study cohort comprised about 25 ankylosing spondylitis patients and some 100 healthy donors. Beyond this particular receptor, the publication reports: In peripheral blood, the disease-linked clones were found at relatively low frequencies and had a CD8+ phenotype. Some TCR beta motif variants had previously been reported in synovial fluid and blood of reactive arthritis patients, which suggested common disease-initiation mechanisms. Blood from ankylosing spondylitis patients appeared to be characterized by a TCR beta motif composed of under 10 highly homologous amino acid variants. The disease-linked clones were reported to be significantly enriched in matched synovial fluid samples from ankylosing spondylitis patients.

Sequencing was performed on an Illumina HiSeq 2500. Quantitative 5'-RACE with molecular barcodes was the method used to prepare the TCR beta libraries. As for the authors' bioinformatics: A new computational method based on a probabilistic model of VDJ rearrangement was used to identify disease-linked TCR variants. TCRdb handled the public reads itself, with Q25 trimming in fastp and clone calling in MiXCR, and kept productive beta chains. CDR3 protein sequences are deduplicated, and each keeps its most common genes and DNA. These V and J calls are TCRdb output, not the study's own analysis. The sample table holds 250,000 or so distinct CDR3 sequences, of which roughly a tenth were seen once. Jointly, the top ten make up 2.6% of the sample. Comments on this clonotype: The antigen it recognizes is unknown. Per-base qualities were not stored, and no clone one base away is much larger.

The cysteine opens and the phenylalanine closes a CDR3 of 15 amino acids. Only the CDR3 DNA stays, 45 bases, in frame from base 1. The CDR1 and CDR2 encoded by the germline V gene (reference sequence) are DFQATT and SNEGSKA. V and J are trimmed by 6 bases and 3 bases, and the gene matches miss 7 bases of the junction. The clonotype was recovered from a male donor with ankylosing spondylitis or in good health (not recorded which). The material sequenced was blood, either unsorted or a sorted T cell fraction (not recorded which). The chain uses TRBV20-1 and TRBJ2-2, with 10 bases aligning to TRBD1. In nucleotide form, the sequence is TGCAGTGCCCGACGAGGGACAGGGGACACCGGGGAGCTGTTTTTT. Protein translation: CSARRGTGDTGELFF.